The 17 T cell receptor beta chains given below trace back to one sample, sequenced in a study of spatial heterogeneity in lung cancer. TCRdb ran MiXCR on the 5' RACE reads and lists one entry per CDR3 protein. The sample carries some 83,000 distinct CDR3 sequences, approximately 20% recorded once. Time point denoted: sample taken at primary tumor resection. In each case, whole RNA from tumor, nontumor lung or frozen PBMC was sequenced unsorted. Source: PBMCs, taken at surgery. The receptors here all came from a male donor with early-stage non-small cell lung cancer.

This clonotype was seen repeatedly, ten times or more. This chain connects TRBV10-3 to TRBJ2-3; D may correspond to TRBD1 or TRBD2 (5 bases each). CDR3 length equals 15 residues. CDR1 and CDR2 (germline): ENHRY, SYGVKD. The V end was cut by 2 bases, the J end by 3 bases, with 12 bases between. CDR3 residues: CAISEGTVGTDTQYF. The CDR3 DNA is TGTGCCATCAGTGAGGGGACGGTCGGGACAGATACGCAGTATTTT.

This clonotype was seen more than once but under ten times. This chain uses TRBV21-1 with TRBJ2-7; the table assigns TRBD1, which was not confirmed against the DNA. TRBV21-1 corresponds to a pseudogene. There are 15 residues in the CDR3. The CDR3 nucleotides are TGTGCCAGCAGACCCCGGGATCAGAGCTCCTACGAGCAGTACTTC. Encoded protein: CASRPRDQSSYEQYF.

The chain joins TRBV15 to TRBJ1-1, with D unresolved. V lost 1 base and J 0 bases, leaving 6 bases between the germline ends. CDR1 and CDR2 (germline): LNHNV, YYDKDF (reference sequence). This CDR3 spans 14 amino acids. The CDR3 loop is CATSRGSLNTEAFF. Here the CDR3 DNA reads TGTGCCACCAGCAGAGGGTCGCTGAACACTGAAGCTTTCTTT.

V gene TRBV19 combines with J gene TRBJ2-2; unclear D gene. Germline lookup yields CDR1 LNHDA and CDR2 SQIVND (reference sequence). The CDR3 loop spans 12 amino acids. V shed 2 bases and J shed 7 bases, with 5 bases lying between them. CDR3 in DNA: TGTGCCAGTAGTATATTAAACGGGGAGCTGTTTTTT. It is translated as CASSILNGELFF.

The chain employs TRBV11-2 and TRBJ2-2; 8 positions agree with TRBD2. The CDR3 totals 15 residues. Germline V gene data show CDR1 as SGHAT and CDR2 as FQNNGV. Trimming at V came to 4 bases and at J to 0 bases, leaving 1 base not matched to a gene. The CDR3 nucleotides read TGTGCCAGCAGCTCTAGCGGGTCGAACACCGGGGAGCTGTTTTTT. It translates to CASSSSGSNTGELFF.

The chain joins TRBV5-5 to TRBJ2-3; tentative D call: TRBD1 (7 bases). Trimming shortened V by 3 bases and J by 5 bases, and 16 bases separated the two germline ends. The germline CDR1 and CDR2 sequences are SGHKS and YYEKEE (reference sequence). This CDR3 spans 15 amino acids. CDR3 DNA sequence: TGTGCCAGCAGCTCCTGGAGGGGGCGAGGAGATACGCAGTATTTT. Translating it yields CASSSWRGRGDTQYF. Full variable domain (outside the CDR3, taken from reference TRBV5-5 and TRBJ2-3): DAGVTQSPTHLIKTRGQQVTLRCSPISGHKSVSWYQQVLGQGPQFIFQYYEKEERGRGNFPDRFSARQFPNYSSELNVNALLLGDSALYLCASSSWRGRGDTQYFGPGTRLTVL.

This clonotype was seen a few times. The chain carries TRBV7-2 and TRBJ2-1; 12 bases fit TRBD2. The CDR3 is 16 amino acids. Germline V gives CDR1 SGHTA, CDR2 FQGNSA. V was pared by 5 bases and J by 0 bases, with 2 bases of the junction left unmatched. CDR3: CASSMTSGSSYNEQFF. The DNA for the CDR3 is TGTGCCAGCAGCATGACTAGCGGGAGCTCCTACAATGAGCAGTTCTTC. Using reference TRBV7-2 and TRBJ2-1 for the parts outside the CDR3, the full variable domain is GAGVSQSPSNKVTEKGKDVELRCDPISGHTALYWYRQSLGQGLEFLIYFQGNSAPDKSGLPSDRFSAERTGGSVSTLTIQRTQQEDSAVYLCASSMTSGSSYNEQFFGPGTRLTVL.

CDR3 nucleotide sequence: TGTGCCAGCACCTTTATGGGACAGGGATCTGGAAACACCATATATTTT. It translates to CASTFMGQGSGNTIYF. The chain links TRBV28 to TRBJ1-3; the match to TRBD1 covers 9 bases. CDR3 length equals 16 residues. CDR1 and CDR2 from the germline V gene are MDHEN and SYDVKM. With V trimmed by 7 bases and J by 1 base, 8 bases remained unmatched.

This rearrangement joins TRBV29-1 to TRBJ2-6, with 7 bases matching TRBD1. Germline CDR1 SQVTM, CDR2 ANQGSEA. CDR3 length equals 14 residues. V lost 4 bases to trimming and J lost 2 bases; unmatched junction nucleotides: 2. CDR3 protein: CSVGTGAGANVLTF. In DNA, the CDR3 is TGCAGCGTTGGTACAGGGGCTGGGGCCAACGTCCTGACTTTC.

The CDR3 DNA reads as TGCAGCGTTGCCCTAGCGGGAGTTGAGGGGACCCAGTACTTC. Its translation is CSVALAGVEGTQYF. The J gene is TRBJ2-5, the V gene TRBV29-1, with TRBD2 identical over 10 bases. The CDR3 has 14 residues. V gave up 4 bases and J gave up 7 bases; unmatched junction bases: 9. Germline V CDR1 and CDR2: SQVTM, ANQGSEA.

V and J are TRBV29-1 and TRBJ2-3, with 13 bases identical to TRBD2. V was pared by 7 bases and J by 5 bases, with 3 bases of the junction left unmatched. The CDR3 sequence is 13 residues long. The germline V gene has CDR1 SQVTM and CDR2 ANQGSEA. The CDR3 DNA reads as TGCAGCGCCCGGACTAGCGGGAGAGATACGCAGTATTTT. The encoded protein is CSARTSGRDTQYF.

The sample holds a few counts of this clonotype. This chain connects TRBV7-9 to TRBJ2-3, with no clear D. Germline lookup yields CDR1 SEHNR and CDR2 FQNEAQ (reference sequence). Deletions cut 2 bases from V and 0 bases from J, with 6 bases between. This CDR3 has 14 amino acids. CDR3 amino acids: CASSLSPSTDTQYF. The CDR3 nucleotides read TGTGCCAGCAGCTTATCGCCTAGCACAGATACGCAGTATTTT. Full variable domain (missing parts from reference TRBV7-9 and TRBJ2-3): DTGVSQNPRHKITKRGQNVTFRCDPISEHNRLYWYRQTLGQGPEFLTYFQNEAQLEKSRLLSDRFSAERPKGSFSTLEIQRTEQGDSAMYLCASSLSPSTDTQYFGPGTRLTVL.

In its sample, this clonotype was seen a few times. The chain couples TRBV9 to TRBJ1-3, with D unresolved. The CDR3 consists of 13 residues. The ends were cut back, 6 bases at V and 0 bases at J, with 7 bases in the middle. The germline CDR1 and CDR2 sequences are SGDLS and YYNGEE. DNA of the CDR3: TGTGCCAGCAAGCAGAGCTCTGGAAACACCATATATTTT. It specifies CASKQSSGNTIYF.

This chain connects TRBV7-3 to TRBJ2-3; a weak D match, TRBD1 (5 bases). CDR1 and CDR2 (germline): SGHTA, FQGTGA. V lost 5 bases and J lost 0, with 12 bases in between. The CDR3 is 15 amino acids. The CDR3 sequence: CASSPRQTSTDTQYF. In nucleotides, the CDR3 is TGTGCCAGCAGCCCCCGACAGACTAGCACAGATACGCAGTATTTT.

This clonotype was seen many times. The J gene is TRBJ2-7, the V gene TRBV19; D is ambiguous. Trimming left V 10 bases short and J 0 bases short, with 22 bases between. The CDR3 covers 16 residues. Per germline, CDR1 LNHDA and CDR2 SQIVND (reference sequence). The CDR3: CATCPSPSGSSYEQYF. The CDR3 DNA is TGTGCCACCTGCCCATCCCCGAGTGGAAGCTCCTACGAGCAGTACTTC.

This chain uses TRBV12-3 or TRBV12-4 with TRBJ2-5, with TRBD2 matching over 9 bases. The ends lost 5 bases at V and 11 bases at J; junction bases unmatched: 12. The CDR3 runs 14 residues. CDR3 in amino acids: CASSPSTPSGVQYF. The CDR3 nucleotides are TGTGCCAGCAGTCCCTCCACGCCTAGCGGGGTACAGTACTTC.

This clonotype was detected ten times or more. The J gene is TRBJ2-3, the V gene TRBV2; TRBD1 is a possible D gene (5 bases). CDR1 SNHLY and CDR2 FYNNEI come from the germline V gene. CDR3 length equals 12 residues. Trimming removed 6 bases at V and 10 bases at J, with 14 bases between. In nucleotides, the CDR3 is TGTGCCAGCAGACCCCCAGGGAATGCGCAGTATTTT. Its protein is CASRPPGNAQYF.